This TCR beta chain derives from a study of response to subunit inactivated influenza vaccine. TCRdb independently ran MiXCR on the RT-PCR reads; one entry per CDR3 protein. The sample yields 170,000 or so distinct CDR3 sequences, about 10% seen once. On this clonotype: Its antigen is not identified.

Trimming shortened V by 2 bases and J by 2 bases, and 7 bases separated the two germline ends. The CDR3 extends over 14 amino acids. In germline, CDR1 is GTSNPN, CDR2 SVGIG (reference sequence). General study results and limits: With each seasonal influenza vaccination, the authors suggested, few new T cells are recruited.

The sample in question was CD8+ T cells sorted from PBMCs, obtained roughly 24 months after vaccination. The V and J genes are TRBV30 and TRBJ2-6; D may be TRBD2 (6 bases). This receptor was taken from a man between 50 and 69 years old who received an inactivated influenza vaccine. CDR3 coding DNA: TGTGCCTGGAGTTCGGGGGCTGGGGCCAACGTCCTGACTTTC. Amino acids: CAWSSGAGANVLTF.